This T cell receptor beta chain was sequenced during a study of T cells after somatic rescue of genetic block. Profiled with immunoSEQ multiplex PCR; TCRdb holds only in-frame clones, not every one. The sample shows roughly 67,000 clones, around 90% of them seen only once. V gave up 0 bases and J gave up 8 bases; unmatched junction bases: 8. The V gene's germline CDR1 is SGHRS and CDR2 YFSETQ. The CDR3 runs 16 residues. The source material was peripheral blood mononuclear cells (PBMCs). The TCR comes from a man aged 40-49 years. V is TRBV5-1 and J is TRBJ1-6, with 7 bases matching TRBD1. The CDR3 DNA is TGCGCCAGCAGCTTGGGTGCGACAGGGTTTGATTCACCCCTCCACTTT. This codes for CASSLGATGFDSPLHF.